The 28 T cell receptor beta chains below come from one sample, sequenced in a study of post-analysis software for immune sequencing data (dated by TCRdb to about 2015). Summary of the overall study and its limitations: A handful of TRBV segments, including TRBV5-6, TRBV5-1 and TRBV20-1, were significantly more frequent in patients than controls.

The antigens of these receptors remain unknown. Library construction relied on PCR. The sequencer listed for this sample is Illumina HiSeq 2500. Unique molecular identifiers were incorporated into TCR beta cDNA libraries to reduce PCR and sequencing biases. Starting from the raw public reads, TCRdb applied fastp trimming at Q25, assembled clones with MiXCR and retained in-frame beta chains. Every entry covers one CDR3 protein and lists the most common genes and DNA from its rows. Within this sample are 250,000 to 300,000 distinct CDR3 sequences, with 30% to 45% of them counted one time only. The ten largest clones add up to more than 4% of the sample. Sequenced material: blood. Receptors originate from a girl aged 5-17 years with multiple sclerosis.

In the case of this clonotype: It may be a read error: a sequence one base away is much more abundant. V is TRBV6-6 and J is TRBJ1-5, with D unclear. CDR3 length: 14 residues. Trimming took off 2 bases at V and 9 bases at J, with 14 bases between the two ends. Germline assignment: CDR1 MNHNY and CDR2 SVGAGI (reference sequence). The CDR3 region is CASSYRAPERPQHF. CDR3 nucleotide sequence: TGTGCCAGCAGTTACAGGGCACCGGAGCGGCCCCAGCATTTT.

This clonotype was counted at least ten times. The V call is TRBV12-3 or TRBV12-4, the J call TRBJ2-1; TRBD2 aligns across 8 bases. CDR3 size: 15 residues. V shed 2 bases, J shed 2 bases, and the junction held 2 bases outside the gene matches. DNA for the CDR3: TGTGCCAGCAGTTTAACGGGGGGGCCCTACAATGAGCAGTTCTTC. It translates to CASSLTGGPYNEQFF.

This clonotype was picked up many times. This chain connects TRBV7-9 to TRBJ2-1; D may be TRBD2 (6 bases). Trimming stripped 0 bases from V and 5 bases from J, with 11 bases between. This CDR3 region has 15 residues. Germline assignment: CDR1 SEHNR and CDR2 FQNEAQ (reference sequence). Here the CDR3 reads CASSLARERHNEQFF. DNA of the CDR3: TGTGCCAGCAGCTTAGCACGGGAGCGGCACAATGAGCAGTTCTTC.

This clonotype was observed a few times. The CDR3 sequence is CASSQRETGNTEAFF. The CDR3 bases are TGTGCCAGCAGCCAACGCGAGACAGGGAACACTGAAGCTTTCTTT. The chain couples TRBV7-9 to TRBJ1-1; D is possibly TRBD1 (6 bases). Trimming removed 5 bases at V and 1 base at J, with 14 bases between. Germline CDR1 and CDR2: SEHNR and FQNEAQ (reference sequence). The CDR3 runs 15 residues.

The table lists this clonotype with a few counts. The chain recombines TRBV7-9 with TRBJ2-5, with TRBD2 identical over 12 bases. Looked up from germline, CDR1 is SEHNR and CDR2 is FQNEAQ (reference sequence). V lost 4 bases to trimming and J lost 4 bases; unmatched junction nucleotides: 4. The CDR3 consists of 15 residues. The CDR3, as DNA: TGTGCCAGCAGCTCCCTAGCGGGGGGGCCAGAGACCCAGTACTTC. Translating it yields CASSSLAGGPETQYF.

This clonotype was counted ten times or more. A read error may account for a junction end that differs from germline. The J gene is TRBJ2-1, the V gene TRBV11-3, with 7 bases lining up with TRBD2. Germline V gene sequence: CDR1 SGHNT, CDR2 YENEEA. The CDR3 sequence is 13 residues long. The CDR3 protein is CASSRGGYNEQFF. DNA for the CDR3: TGCGCCAGCAGCCGCGGGGGTTACAATGAGCAGTTCTTC.

In the case of this clonotype: A junction boundary mismatches the germline segment, possibly from a read error. The J gene is TRBJ1-1, the V gene TRBV20-1; 8 nucleotides agree with TRBD1. This CDR3 region has 13 residues. Germline CDR1 reads DFQATT; CDR2 reads SNEGSKA (reference sequence). The CDR3 is CSARATGETEAFF. The CDR3 nucleotides read TGTAGTGCTAGAGCGACAGGGGAAACTGAAGCTTTCTTT.

CDR3 bases: TGTGCCAGCAGCTTAACAGGCCTAGCGGGGAACACCGGGGAGCTGTTTTTT. It yields the protein CASSLTGLAGNTGELFF. J is TRBJ2-2 and V is TRBV7-2; TRBD2 aligns across 8 bases. V lost 2 bases to trimming and J lost 1 base; unmatched junction nucleotides: 6. The germline V gene has CDR1 SGHTA and CDR2 FQGNSA. The CDR3 spans 17 residues.

The V gene is TRBV7-9, the J gene TRBJ2-7; 8 nucleotides match TRBD2. This CDR3 comprises 14 residues. V shed 5 bases and J 6 bases; nucleotides not matched to a gene: 9. Germline CDR1 is SEHNR and CDR2 is FQNEAQ (reference sequence). The CDR3 loop reads CASSPPGGGSEQYF. The CDR3 DNA follows: TGTGCCAGCAGCCCACCCGGGGGGGGTTCCGAGCAGTACTTC. The full variable domain, in which reference TRBV7-9 and TRBJ2-7 provide the parts outside the CDR3, is DTGVSQNPRHKITKRGQNVTFRCDPISEHNRLYWYRQTLGQGPEFLTYFQNEAQLEKSRLLSDRFSAERPKGSFSTLEIQRTEQGDSAMYLCASSPPGGGSEQYFGPGTRLTVT.

This clonotype was counted only a few times. This may stem from a read error, because a much larger clone lies one nucleotide away. The chain combines TRBV4-1 with TRBJ2-5, with D perhaps given as TRBD1 or TRBD2 (5 bases each). This CDR3 is built from 14 residues. Germline V CDR1 and CDR2: MGHRA, YSYEKL. This chain's CDR3 is CTSSRGFVVETQYF. Here the CDR3 DNA reads TGCACCAGCAGCCGGGGCTTCGTCGTAGAGACCCAGTACTTC.

This chain uses TRBV29-1 with TRBJ1-2; 9 bases align to TRBD1. The CDR3 length is 14 residues. Trimming took 2 bases from V and 5 from J; bases not matched to a gene: 6. CDR1 and CDR2 from the germline V gene are SQVTM and ANQGSEA. For the CDR3, the DNA is TGCAGCGTTGAATGGGACAGGGTTCGGTATGGCTACACCTTC. Encoded protein: CSVEWDRVRYGYTF.

Only one count was recorded for this clonotype. The J gene is TRBJ2-3, the V gene TRBV7-2; D is undetermined. Germline lookup yields CDR1 SGHTA and CDR2 FQGNSA. Trimming shortened V by 4 bases and J by 0 bases, and 11 bases separated the two germline ends. The CDR3 consists of 15 residues. The CDR3 DNA reads as TGTGCCAGCAGCTCCTCTTCCACTAGCACAGATACGCAGTATTTT. This sequence encodes CASSSSSTSTDTQYF.

The chain combines TRBV7-6 with TRBJ2-1; perhaps TRBD2 as D (5 bases). Germline values: CDR1 SGHVS, CDR2 FNYEAQ. Trimming pared 0 bases from V and 0 bases from J, leaving 15 bases between. The CDR3 spans 18 residues. CDR3 bases: TGTGCCAGCAGCTTAGCGGCCCCCCAGCGGAGCTCCTACAATGAGCAGTTCTTC. Residues: CASSLAAPQRSSYNEQFF.

In its sample, this clonotype was seen many times. The J gene is TRBJ2-1, the V gene TRBV7-3; D remains unclear. Deletions cut 4 bases from V and 9 bases from J, with 16 bases between. This CDR3 has 14 amino acids. The germline V gene has CDR1 SGHTA and CDR2 FQGTGA. The CDR3 sequence is CASSSGGPTREQFF. CDR3 coding DNA: TGTGCCAGCAGCTCGGGTGGCCCGACCCGTGAGCAGTTCTTC.

This chain uses TRBV7-9 with TRBJ2-1; 10 bases agree with TRBD1. Germline-derived CDR1 and CDR2 are SEHNR and FQNEAQ (reference sequence). V trimming: 5 bases; J trimming: 4 bases; junction bases outside the gene matches: 5. The CDR3 spans 15 residues. CDR3 coding DNA: TGTGCCAGCAGCCCAAGGACAGGGGGATACAATGAGCAGTTCTTC. Its translation: CASSPRTGGYNEQFF.

As to this clonotype: A junction boundary mismatches the germline segment, possibly from a read error. The chain is built from TRBV3-1 and TRBJ1-2; D may be TRBD1 (6 bases). CDR1 is LGHDT and CDR2 is YNNKEL in the germline V gene (reference sequence). The CDR3 consists of 15 residues. CDR3 sequence (DNA): TGTGCCGGCAGCCAAGATGCACAGGGAACCTATGGCTACACCTTC. Translating gives CAGSQDAQGTYGYTF.

This clonotype was picked up many times. This chain uses TRBV4-1 with TRBJ2-3; D is uncertain. V was trimmed by 3 bases and J by 3 bases, leaving 16 bases between them. CDR1 is MGHRA, CDR2 YSYEKL, per germline. The CDR3 totals 16 residues. The CDR3 sequence is CASSQPRQGYTDTQYF. CDR3 nucleotide sequence: TGCGCCAGCAGCCAGCCCCGGCAAGGCTATACAGATACGCAGTATTTT.

This clonotype was seen only a few times. The chain has TRBV25-1 and TRBJ1-1, with D perhaps matching TRBD1 (6 bases). CDR3 length equals 14 residues. Trimming pared 10 bases from V and 5 bases from J, leaving 20 bases between. Germline-derived CDR1 and CDR2 are MGHDK and SYGVNS. The CDR3 region is CATGVPGTGTEAFF. CDR3 bases: TGTGCCACCGGGGTTCCGGGTACAGGGACTGAAGCTTTCTTT. Full variable domain (remainder filled in from reference TRBV25-1 and TRBJ1-1): EADIYQTPRYLVIGTGKKITLECSQTMGHDKMYWYQQDPGMELHLIHYSYGVNSTEKGDLSSESTVSRIRTEHFPLTLESARPSHTSQYLCATGVPGTGTEAFFGQGTRLTVV.

This clonotype was counted a few times. One junction end disagrees with the germline gene, perhaps due to a read error. The gene calls are TRBV2 and TRBJ1-6; 7 bases align to TRBD1. The CDR3 covers 14 residues. The germline CDR1 and CDR2 sequences are SNHLY and FYNNEI. CDR3 protein: CASSLRQGDSPPHF. In DNA, the CDR3 is TGTGCCAGCAGTCTGAGACAGGGAGATTCACCCCCCCACTTT.

The CDR3: CASSIRAGRAYEQYF. The CDR3 DNA is TGTGCCAGCAGTATACGAGCAGGGAGGGCTTACGAGCAGTACTTC. This chain links TRBV12-3 or TRBV12-4 with TRBJ2-7, with 7 nucleotides matching TRBD2. CDR3 length: 15 residues. V shed 5 bases and J 4 bases; nucleotides not matched to a gene: 11.

As for this clonotype: This may be a read error: a much more frequent sequence differs by one nucleotide. This chain uses TRBV5-1 with TRBJ2-5; D is uncertain. This CDR3 is built from 15 residues. The V gene lost 0 bases and the J gene lost 5 bases, with 14 bases spanning the gap. Germline V gene lookup returns CDR1 SGHRS and CDR2 YFSETQ. For the CDR3, the DNA is TGCGCCAGCAGCTTGGCAGTGGGCAGTCACGAGACCCAGTACTTC. It translates to CASSLAVGSHETQYF. The full variable domain, its missing parts supplied by reference TRBV5-1 and TRBJ2-5, is KAGVTQTPRYLIKTRGQQVTLSCSPISGHRSVSWYQQTPGQGLQFLFEYFSETQRNKGNFPGRFSGRQFSNSRSEMNVSTLELGDSALYLCASSLAVGSHETQYFGPGTRLLVL.

This rearrangement joins TRBV27 to TRBJ1-5; 9 bases map to TRBD1. The ends lost 5 bases at V and 7 bases at J; junction bases unmatched: 3. The CDR3 is 13 amino acids. The V gene's germline CDR1 is MNHEY and CDR2 SMNVEV (reference sequence). The CDR3 is CASSTGGRQPQHF. Here the CDR3 DNA reads TGTGCCAGCAGTACAGGGGGCAGGCAGCCCCAGCATTTT.

The rearrangement links TRBV4-2 to TRBJ2-1, with D tentatively TRBD1 (6 bases). CDR3 length equals 16 residues. CDR1 and CDR2 (germline): LGHNA, YNFKEQ. Trimming shortened V by 5 bases and J by 5 bases, and 19 bases separated the two germline ends. For the CDR3, the DNA is TGTGCCAGCAGCGAAAGGTTCAGGGGTTCGGACAATGAGCAGTTCTTC. Its protein product is CASSERFRGSDNEQFF.

This clonotype was recorded a few times. A much larger clone is a single base away; this may be a read error. The conserved closing phenylalanine or tryptophan is absent in this CDR3, likely reflecting a read error. The chain uses TRBV20-1 and TRBJ1-2; D gene ambiguous. CDR1 DFQATT and CDR2 SNEGSKA come from the germline V gene (reference sequence). The CDR3 length is 11 residues. V was shortened by 4 bases and J by 8 bases, with 11 bases between the two germline ends. Here the CDR3 reads CSANKEIGYTL. CDR3 DNA sequence: TGCAGTGCTAATAAGGAGATCGGCTACACCTTA.

For this clonotype: No conserved phenylalanine or tryptophan is present at the end of the CDR3, so a read error is the likely explanation. The chain recombines TRBV9 with TRBJ2-3, with 11 bases identical to TRBD2. Trimming at V came to 4 bases and at J to 6 bases, leaving 7 bases not matched to a gene. The CDR3 runs 15 residues. Germline lookup yields CDR1 SGDLS and CDR2 YYNGEE. This CDR3 is CASSKGLAGADTQYS. CDR3 bases: TGTGCCAGCAGCAAAGGACTAGCGGGTGCCGATACGCAGTATTCT.

This clonotype appeared many times. The V and J genes are TRBV7-2 and TRBJ2-3, with D perhaps TRBD2 (6 bases). Germline V gene lookup returns CDR1 SGHTA and CDR2 FQGNSA. This CDR3 has 16 residues. V was trimmed by 5 bases and J by 1 base, leaving 16 bases between them. The CDR3 DNA reads as TGTGCCAGCAGCCCAGGACTACCGCCCGGCACAGATACGCAGTATTTT. This sequence encodes CASSPGLPPGTDTQYF.

The chain has TRBV25-1 and TRBJ2-5; no reliable D call. CDR1 is MGHDK and CDR2 is SYGVNS in the germline V gene. Trimming pared 4 bases from V and 11 bases from J, leaving 11 bases between. CDR3 length: 11 residues. CDR3 in amino acids: CASSGTEEQYF. The CDR3 DNA reads TGTGCCAGCAGTGGCACCGAAGAGCAGTACTTC.

Only a few counts were recorded for this clonotype. The chain uses TRBV4-2 and TRBJ1-5; 11 positions match TRBD1. V shed 2 bases, J shed 4 bases, and the junction held 7 bases outside the gene matches. CDR3 length: 17 residues. Germline V gene data show CDR1 as LGHNA and CDR2 as YNFKEQ. This CDR3 is CASSQIGQGALNQPQHF. DNA of the CDR3: TGTGCCAGCAGCCAAATTGGACAGGGGGCTCTAAATCAGCCCCAGCATTTT.